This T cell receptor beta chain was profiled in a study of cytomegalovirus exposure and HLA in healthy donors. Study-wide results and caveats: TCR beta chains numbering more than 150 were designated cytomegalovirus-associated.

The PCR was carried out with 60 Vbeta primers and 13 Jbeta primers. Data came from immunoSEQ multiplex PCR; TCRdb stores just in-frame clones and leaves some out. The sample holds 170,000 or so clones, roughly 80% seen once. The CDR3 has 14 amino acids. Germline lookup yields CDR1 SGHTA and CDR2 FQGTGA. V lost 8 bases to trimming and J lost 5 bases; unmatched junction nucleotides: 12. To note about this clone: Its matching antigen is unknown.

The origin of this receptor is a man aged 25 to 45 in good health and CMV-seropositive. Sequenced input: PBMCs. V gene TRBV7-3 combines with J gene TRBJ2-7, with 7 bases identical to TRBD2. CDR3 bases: TGTGCCAGCGGGGTTGGCGGGAGTCTCCACGAGCAGTACTTC. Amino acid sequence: CASGVGGSLHEQYF.